The rows below give T cell receptor beta chains drawn from one sample of a study of CD8 T cells in ankylosing spondylitis. Via MiXCR, TCRdb re-called the 5' RACE reads, giving one row per CDR3 protein. The sample gives 250,000 to 350,000 distinct CDR3 sequences, about a fifth of which show up once; about 4% is in the top ten. Sequencing was carried out using blood, either unsorted or a sorted T cell fraction (not recorded which). These receptors were obtained from a female donor with ankylosing spondylitis or in good health (not recorded which). CDR3s include the opening cysteine and the closing phenylalanine or tryptophan. A D gene is named only where the DNA matches it firmly. Clone sizes are given selectively: once, few, many, or a class where the clone is expanded.

j_call: TRBJ1-3
v_call: TRBV7-2
clone_size: few
d_call: TRBD1
cdr3_aa: CASRKTGSGNTIYF
cdr3_nt: TGTGCCAGCAGAAAGACAGGGTCCGGAAACACCATATATTTT

j_call: TRBJ2-5
v_call: TRBV12-3/TRBV12-4
clone_size: many
d_call: -
cdr3_aa: CASSMGVVETQYF
cdr3_nt: TGTGCCAGCAGTATGGGGGTGGTGGAGACCCAGTACTTC

j_call: TRBJ2-3
v_call: TRBV7-9
clone_size: few
d_call: -
cdr3_aa: CASSLSSAGTDTQYF
cdr3_nt: TGTGCCAGCAGCTTATCTAGCGCCGGCACAGATACGCAGTATTTT

j_call: TRBJ1-2
v_call: TRBV29-1
clone_size: -
d_call: -
cdr3_aa: CSAHRGGFHTF
cdr3_nt: TGCAGCGCCCACCGCGGGGGGTTTCACACCTTC

j_call: TRBJ2-1
v_call: TRBV6-4
clone_size: few
d_call: TRBD2
cdr3_aa: CASSLLAGEVNEQFF
cdr3_nt: TGTGCCAGCAGTCTACTAGCGGGAGAGGTCAATGAGCAGTTCTTC

j_call: TRBJ2-2
v_call: TRBV29-1
clone_size: -
d_call: TRBD1
cdr3_aa: CSVRTGGNGELFF
cdr3_nt: TGCAGCGTCCGGACAGGGGGTAACGGGGAGCTGTTTTTT

j_call: TRBJ2-7
v_call: TRBV18
clone_size: -
d_call: TRBD1
cdr3_aa: CASSPGQVLRGEQYF
cdr3_nt: TGTGCCAGCTCACCTGGACAGGTTTTACGGGGCGAGCAGTACTTC

j_call: TRBJ2-7
v_call: TRBV29-1
clone_size: -
d_call: TRBD2
cdr3_aa: CSAATGGAYEQYF
cdr3_nt: TGCAGCGCGGCTACGGGGGGAGCCTACGAGCAGTACTTC

j_call: TRBJ2-6
v_call: TRBV20-1
clone_size: -
d_call: -
cdr3_aa: CSAGQSGANVLTF
cdr3_nt: TGCAGTGCTGGACAGTCTGGGGCCAACGTCCTGACTTTC

j_call: TRBJ1-1
v_call: TRBV9
clone_size: -
d_call: TRBD1
cdr3_aa: CASSVGGGGQEVAFF
cdr3_nt: TGTGCCAGCAGCGTAGGAGGAGGGGGCCAAGAGGTAGCTTTCTTT

j_call: TRBJ2-2
v_call: TRBV12-3/TRBV12-4
clone_size: many
d_call: -
cdr3_aa: CASSLAATYTGELFF
cdr3_nt: TGTGCCAGCAGTTTAGCGGCCACCTACACCGGGGAGCTGTTTTTT

j_call: TRBJ2-7
v_call: TRBV20-1
clone_size: many
d_call: TRBD1
cdr3_aa: CSAISGGFSDEQYF
cdr3_nt: TGCAGTGCCATATCAGGGGGTTTTTCTGACGAGCAGTACTTC

j_call: TRBJ1-2
v_call: TRBV14
clone_size: -
d_call: TRBD1
cdr3_aa: CASSQGGTALFTSESNYGYTF
cdr3_nt: TGTGCCAGCAGCCAAGGAGGGACAGCCCTTTTTACCTCAGAATCTAACTATGGCTACACCTTC

j_call: TRBJ2-1
v_call: TRBV4-3
clone_size: -
d_call: -
cdr3_aa: CASSDGSSSYNEQFF
cdr3_nt: TGCGCCAGCAGTGATGGGTCAAGCTCCTACAATGAGCAGTTCTTC

j_call: TRBJ2-3
v_call: TRBV6-2/TRBV6-3
clone_size: -
d_call: -
cdr3_aa: CASSYSRGDTQYF
cdr3_nt: TGTGCCAGCAGTTACTCCCGGGGAGATACGCAGTATTTT

j_call: TRBJ2-1
v_call: TRBV6-5
clone_size: few
d_call: -
cdr3_aa: CASSYSKHEQFF
cdr3_nt: TGTGCCAGCAGTTACTCGAAGCATGAGCAGTTCTTC

j_call: TRBJ2-4
v_call: TRBV10-3
clone_size: few
d_call: -
cdr3_aa: CAIGGHDQNIQYF
cdr3_nt: TGTGCCATCGGGGGACATGACCAAAACATTCAGTACTTC

j_call: TRBJ1-2
v_call: TRBV2
clone_size: few
d_call: -
cdr3_aa: CASSGHYGYTF
cdr3_nt: TGTGCCAGCAGTGGGCACTATGGCTACACCTTC

j_call: TRBJ2-1
v_call: TRBV9
clone_size: few
d_call: -
cdr3_aa: CASSWDPGEHYNEQFF
cdr3_nt: TGTGCCAGCAGCTGGGATCCAGGGGAGCATTACAATGAGCAGTTCTTC

j_call: TRBJ2-1
v_call: TRBV12-3/TRBV12-4
clone_size: -
d_call: -
cdr3_aa: CASRAFGVANEQFF
cdr3_nt: TGTGCCAGCAGGGCGTTCGGAGTGGCCAATGAGCAGTTCTTC

j_call: TRBJ2-1
v_call: TRBV9
clone_size: few
d_call: -
cdr3_aa: CASSVKSSYNEQFF
cdr3_nt: TGTGCCAGCAGCGTAAAGAGCTCCTACAATGAGCAGTTCTTC

j_call: TRBJ2-3
v_call: TRBV20-1
clone_size: -
d_call: TRBD2
cdr3_aa: CSAISGRDTQYF
cdr3_nt: TGCAGTGCTATTAGCGGGAGGGATACGCAGTATTTT

j_call: TRBJ2-7
v_call: TRBV15
clone_size: -
d_call: TRBD2
cdr3_aa: CATSRDLAGYEQYF
cdr3_nt: TGTGCCACCAGCAGGGATCTAGCGGGATACGAGCAGTACTTC

j_call: TRBJ1-2
v_call: TRBV6-5
clone_size: -
d_call: TRBD1
cdr3_aa: CASSYPGQSSYGYTF
cdr3_nt: TGTGCCAGCAGTTACCCGGGACAGAGTAGCTATGGCTACACCTTC

j_call: TRBJ2-7
v_call: TRBV29-1
clone_size: many
d_call: TRBD2
cdr3_aa: CSFSGRSSYEQYF
cdr3_nt: TGCAGCTTTAGCGGGAGGAGCTCCTACGAGCAGTACTTC

j_call: TRBJ2-7
v_call: TRBV12-3/TRBV12-4
clone_size: many
d_call: -
cdr3_aa: CASSQDWSARGEQYF
cdr3_nt: TGTGCCAGCAGCCAAGACTGGAGCGCAAGAGGCGAGCAGTACTTC

j_call: TRBJ2-4
v_call: TRBV5-4
clone_size: -
d_call: -
cdr3_aa: CASSARNIKYF
cdr3_nt: TGTGCCAGCAGCGCCCGGAACATTAAGTACTTC

j_call: TRBJ2-4
v_call: TRBV7-9
clone_size: -
d_call: -
cdr3_aa: CASSPSGVEAKNIQYF
cdr3_nt: TGTGCCAGCAGTCCATCGGGGGTGGAGGCCAAAAACATTCAGTACTTC

j_call: TRBJ2-7
v_call: TRBV4-2
clone_size: few
d_call: TRBD2
cdr3_aa: CASSHTSDPYEQYF
cdr3_nt: TGTGCCAGCAGCCATACTAGCGACCCCTACGAGCAGTACTTC